Listed below are T cell receptor beta chains from one sample, sequenced in a study of T-cell memory formation after mild COVID-19. One entry per CDR3 protein, called by TCRdb with MiXCR from the 5' RACE reads. The table includes approximately 180,000 distinct CDR3 sequences, under 20% detected once. Sequences were obtained from PBMCs or a T cell subset sorted from them (not recorded which). All receptors come from an adult woman who had mild COVID-19 (a few samples of this study predate the infection). Cell type and time point are not known. Each CDR3 is given with its conserved first and last residue. The D gene is left open where the match is weak. The size of a clone is reported for some rows only, either as once, few or many, or as a class for expanded clones.

>TRBV18|TRBD1|TRBJ1-6|few
TGTGCCAGCTCCCCCAGCCGGACAGGTGGGATCTCTTTCCTCCACTTT
CASSPSRTGGISFLHF
>TRBV7-6|TRBD1|TRBJ2-3|NA
TGTGCCAGCAGCTTTTACCCGACAGGGGACACAGATACGCAGTATTTT
CASSFYPTGDTDTQYF
>TRBV20-1|TRBD2|TRBJ2-7|NA
TGCAGTGCTAGAGGAGCGGGGGCCCAACGACAATACGAGCAGTACTTC
CSARGAGAQRQYEQYF
>TRBV10-2|TRBD2|TRBJ2-1|NA
TGCGCCAGCAGGATAGCGGGATACAATGAGCAGTTCTTC
CASRIAGYNEQFF
>TRBV14|NA|TRBJ2-7|NA
TGTGCCAGCAGCCACGACACCGCGGGCTCCTACGAGCAGTACTTC
CASSHDTAGSYEQYF
>TRBV7-2|TRBD1|TRBJ1-6|few
TGTGCCAGCAGCCCCGGGACAGGGGGAGATTCACCCCTCCACTTT
CASSPGTGGDSPLHF
>TRBV24-1|NA|TRBJ1-2|few
TGTGCCACCAGTGATAATCCCCTTTATGGCTACACCTTC
CATSDNPLYGYTF
>TRBV7-6|NA|TRBJ2-5|many
TGTGCCAGCAGCCCCCACCAAGAGACCCAGTACTTC
CASSPHQETQYF
>TRBV20-1|TRBD2|TRBJ2-1|NA
TGCAGTGCTTACGTGAGCGGGGGGCTCAATGAGCAGTTCTTC
CSAYVSGGLNEQFF
>TRBV7-2|NA|TRBJ1-2|few
TGTGCCAGCAGCACAAGGGGTGGTGGCTACACCTTC
CASSTRGGGYTF
>TRBV9|NA|TRBJ2-3|many
TGTGCCAGCTCCTCCTCGGGTAGCGCGACAGATACGCAGTATTTT
CASSSSGSATDTQYF
>TRBV20-1|NA|TRBJ1-1|NA
TGCAGTGCTAAGACAGGGAACACTGAAGCTTTCTTT
CSAKTGNTEAFF
>TRBV9|NA|TRBJ2-7|few
TGTGCCAGCAGCGTCCAAGCAGGGGTCGGATACGAGCAGTACTTC
CASSVQAGVGYEQYF
>TRBV7-3|NA|TRBJ2-3|NA
TGTGCCAGCAGCTTACTTGGGCGGGGAATCGGCGCAGATACGCAGTATTTT
CASSLLGRGIGADTQYF
>TRBV24-1|TRBD2|TRBJ2-1|NA
TGTGCCACCAGTGACTCCCCCCGACTAGCGGGCATCTCCAATGAGCAGTTCTTC
CATSDSPRLAGISNEQFF
>TRBV7-2|NA|TRBJ1-2|few
TGTGCCAGCAGCCCCCAGACGTCCGTGGCGATCTATGGCTACACCTTC
CASSPQTSVAIYGYTF
>TRBV12-3/TRBV12-4|NA|TRBJ2-7|few
TGTGCCAGCAGTTTAAATCCCCGCTCCTACGAGCAGTACTTC
CASSLNPRSYEQYF
>TRBV2|TRBD2|TRBJ2-7|NA
TGTGCCAGCAGAAAACTAGCGGGGGGCTACGAGCAGTACTTC
CASRKLAGGYEQYF
>TRBV20-1|NA|TRBJ1-2|NA
TGCAGGGCGTATTTCGGCAGGGAAAACTATGGCTACACCTTC
CRAYFGRENYGYTF
>TRBV6-4|NA|TRBJ2-2|few
TGTGCCAGCAGTGAGGGCAGGGGCACCGGGGAGCTGTTTTTT
CASSEGRGTGELFF
>TRBV30|TRBD2|TRBJ2-7|NA
TGTGCCTGGAAACGAGAATACGTGCTAGCGGGAGGCAGGTACGAGCAGTACTTC
CAWKREYVLAGGRYEQYF
>TRBV6-2/TRBV6-3|NA|TRBJ2-7|NA
TGTGCCAGCAGTAGTCAAGGGGTTAGGACCTACGAGCAGTACTTC
CASSSQGVRTYEQYF
>TRBV5-4|NA|TRBJ2-7|NA
TGTGCCAGCAGCTTGGAGGCGCTGGGCTCCTACGAGCAGTACTTC
CASSLEALGSYEQYF
>TRBV5-1|NA|TRBJ2-3|few
TGCGCCAGCACCCCGGCTTCTAGCACAGATACGCAGTATTTT
CASTPASSTDTQYF
>TRBV12-3/TRBV12-4|TRBD2|TRBJ2-3|few
TGTGCCAGCAGTTATAGCGGGGGCACAGATACGCAGTATTTT
CASSYSGGTDTQYF
>TRBV7-2|TRBD1|TRBJ1-4|few
TGTGCCAGCAGCCCGGGACAGGGGGCGTTTGAAAAACTGTTTTTT
CASSPGQGAFEKLFF